The 14 T cell receptor beta chains below come from one sample, sequenced in a study of patients and donors after allogeneic stem cell transplantation. TCRdb reprocessed the RT-PCR reads with MiXCR, giving one entry per CDR3 protein. The sample carries just over 55,000 distinct CDR3 sequences, 10% to 15% recorded once. The sample consisted of blood, either unsorted or a sorted T cell fraction (not recorded which). The receptors come from a human donor who was either an allogeneic HSCT recipient or a stem cell or donor lymphocyte infusion donor (not recorded which). It is not recorded whose cells these are; they may come from a transplant donor.

V and J are TRBV27 and TRBJ2-6, with D possibly being TRBD1 or TRBD2 (7 bases each). Germline lookup yields CDR1 MNHEY and CDR2 SMNVEV (reference sequence). The CDR3 is 16 amino acids. V gave up 10 bases and J gave up 2 bases, with 18 bases separating them. CDR3 region: CATRGGGYTGANVLTF. The CDR3 region has the DNA TGTGCCACCAGGGGGGGCGGCTATACTGGGGCCAACGTCCTGACTTTC.

The CDR3 is CAISEYWDRSSYNEQFF. The CDR3 DNA reads TGTGCCATCAGTGAGTATTGGGACAGGAGCTCCTACAATGAGCAGTTCTTC. The chain is built from TRBV10-3 and TRBJ2-1; TRBD1 matches 8 bases. Germline values: CDR1 ENHRY, CDR2 SYGVKD. The CDR3 consists of 17 residues. The V gene end was trimmed by 1 base and the J gene end by 0 bases; junction bases not matched to a gene: 5.

The sample holds a few counts of this clonotype. The V call is TRBV20-1, the J call TRBJ2-3; TRBD2 agrees at 9 bases. The germline gives CDR1 DFQATT, CDR2 SNEGSKA (reference sequence). With V trimmed by 2 bases and J by 2 bases, 11 bases remained unmatched. The CDR3 has 17 amino acids. CDR3 DNA sequence: TGCAGTGCTAGATCCCCGGGTCTAGCGGGGCACACAGATACGCAGTATTTT. It translates to CSARSPGLAGHTDTQYF.

This clonotype was detected only a few times. The genes are TRBV30 and TRBJ2-5, with TRBD2 identical over 10 bases. Trimming at V came to 0 bases and at J to 7 bases, leaving 11 bases not matched to a gene. This CDR3 has 16 residues. The germline CDR1 and CDR2 sequences are GTSNPN and SVGIG (reference sequence). The CDR3 DNA follows: TGTGCCTGGAGTGTACAGGCTAGCGGGAGAGGGGGGACCCAGTACTTC. Its protein product is CAWSVQASGRGGTQYF. Complete variable domain (other parts from reference TRBV30 and TRBJ2-5): SQTIHQWPATLVQPVGSPLSLECTVEGTSNPNLYWYRQAAGRGLQLLFYSVGIGQISSEVPQNLSASRPQDRQFILSSKKLLLSDSGFYLCAWSVQASGRGGTQYFGPGTRLLVL.

In its sample, this clonotype was seen many times. This chain connects TRBV5-5 to TRBJ2-5; D is unclear. Germline V lookup: CDR1 SGHKS, CDR2 YYEKEE (reference sequence). The CDR3 has 16 residues. Trimming cost V 3 bases and J 6 bases, with 21 bases left between them. As DNA, the CDR3 is TGTGCCAGCAGCTCCGAGCTGGGGTTTGGGGTAAAGACCCAGTACTTC. Residues: CASSSELGFGVKTQYF. The whole variable domain, remainder taken from reference TRBV5-5 and TRBJ2-5, is DAGVTQSPTHLIKTRGQQVTLRCSPISGHKSVSWYQQVLGQGPQFIFQYYEKEERGRGNFPDRFSARQFPNYSSELNVNALLLGDSALYLCASSSELGFGVKTQYFGPGTRLLVL.

This clonotype was counted only a few times. The chain couples TRBV7-2 to TRBJ1-2; D gene uncertain. Germline V lookup: CDR1 SGHTA, CDR2 FQGNSA. Trimming pared 0 bases from V and 6 bases from J, leaving 8 bases between. The CDR3 is 13 residues long. CDR3 nucleotide sequence: TGTGCCAGCAGCTTAGCGAGGGCGGATGGCTACACCTTC. This sequence encodes CASSLARADGYTF.

This sequence joins TRBV4-1 and TRBJ2-5; TRBD2 aligns across 9 bases. The germline V gene has CDR1 MGHRA and CDR2 YSYEKL. V trimming: 3 bases; J trimming: 5 bases; junction bases outside the gene matches: 13. The CDR3 length is 17 residues. CDR3 loop: CASSQGTSSSPWETQYF. CDR3 in DNA: TGCGCCAGCAGCCAGGGGACTAGCTCAAGTCCATGGGAGACCCAGTACTTC.

The rearrangement links TRBV21-1 to TRBJ2-1; TRBD1 is the table's D call, not checked against the DNA. TRBV21-1 represents a pseudogene. The CDR3 length is 15 residues. For the CDR3, the DNA is TGTGCCAGCAGCAAACCCTGGACAAGGGAACTATCTGGTTTCTTC. Translating it yields CASSKPWTRELSGFF.

Only a few counts were recorded for this clonotype. V gene TRBV18 combines with J gene TRBJ1-1, with 9 positions matching TRBD1. Germline CDR1 is KGHSH and CDR2 is LQKENI. The CDR3 sequence is 20 residues long. V shed 3 bases and J 0 bases; nucleotides not matched to a gene: 17. The CDR3 spells CASSPRDRAIVLYMNTEAFF. CDR3 DNA sequence: TGTGCCAGCTCACCTCGGGACAGGGCGATCGTATTATATATGAACACTGAAGCTTTCTTT.

In its sample, this clonotype was seen a few times. The chain carries TRBV20-1 and TRBJ2-3; D uncertain. The CDR3 covers 16 residues. The V end lost 0 bases, the J end lost 0 bases, and 13 bases lay between the germline ends. Germline V gene lookup returns CDR1 DFQATT and CDR2 SNEGSKA (reference sequence). The CDR3 region is CSARDFELSSTDTQYF. The CDR3 region has the DNA TGCAGTGCTAGAGATTTCGAACTCTCAAGCACAGATACGCAGTATTTT.

J is TRBJ2-2 and V is TRBV5-1; 7 bases match TRBD2. V trimming: 5 bases; J trimming: 6 bases; junction bases outside the gene matches: 16. CDR3 length: 17 amino acids. Germline CDR1 SGHRS, CDR2 YFSETQ. The CDR3 coding sequence is TGCGCCAGCAGACGGGGGGTAGCGGCTCTTTTCCCCGGGGAGCTGTTTTTT. Protein sequence: CASRRGVAALFPGELFF. Complete variable domain (other parts from reference TRBV5-1 and TRBJ2-2): KAGVTQTPRYLIKTRGQQVTLSCSPISGHRSVSWYQQTPGQGLQFLFEYFSETQRNKGNFPGRFSGRQFSNSRSEMNVSTLELGDSALYLCASRRGVAALFPGELFFGEGSRLTVL.

The chain has TRBV27 and TRBJ2-1, with 11 bases matching TRBD2. Per the germline V gene, CDR1 is MNHEY and CDR2 is SMNVEV (reference sequence). The CDR3 sequence is 19 residues long. The ends lost 2 bases at V and 2 bases at J; junction bases unmatched: 11. The CDR3 loop is CASSLLLAGATLTYNEQFF. The DNA for the CDR3 is TGTGCCAGCAGTTTACTACTAGCGGGAGCTACCCTAACCTACAATGAGCAGTTCTTC.

The table lists this clonotype with many counts. This chain uses TRBV7-8 with TRBJ1-5, with D tentatively TRBD1 (6 bases). V lost 5 bases to trimming and J lost 5 bases, with 16 bases between them. This CDR3 has 15 residues. Per germline, CDR1 SGHVS and CDR2 FQNEAQ. The CDR3 coding sequence is TGTGCCAGCAGCCTACGGGACAAATGGGATCAGCCCCAGCATTTT. It yields the protein CASSLRDKWDQPQHF.

This clonotype was detected ten times or more. This chain joins TRBV11-2 and TRBJ1-1; 8 bases agree with TRBD1. The CDR3 has 15 amino acids. The J segment lost 0 bases and the V segment lost 8 bases, leaving 8 bases of the junction unmatched. Looked up from germline, CDR1 is SGHAT and CDR2 is FQNNGV. This chain's CDR3 is CASGSTGAVNTEAFF. Here the CDR3 DNA reads TGTGCCAGCGGATCGACAGGGGCCGTGAACACTGAAGCTTTCTTT.